Below are 29 T cell receptor beta chains sequenced from a single sample in a study of response to subunit inactivated influenza vaccine. TCRdb processed the RT-PCR reads anew with MiXCR; each CDR3 protein has one entry. This table has 400,000 to 650,000 distinct CDR3 sequences, more than 7% appearing once. The specimen comprised PBMCs from blood, sampled roughly 24 months after vaccination. These receptors were collected from a man aged 50-75 years who received an inactivated influenza vaccine.

In its sample, this clonotype was seen a few times. The chain combines TRBV6-6 with TRBJ2-5, with unresolved D. The CDR3 consists of 13 residues. Germline V gives CDR1 MNHNY, CDR2 SVGAGI (reference sequence). Trimming left V 3 bases short and J 3 bases short, with 8 bases between. CDR3 DNA sequence: TGTGCCAGCAGTTATGTGGGGAAAGAGACCCAGTACTTC. Translation: CASSYVGKETQYF.

This clonotype was counted ten times or more. J is TRBJ2-7 and V is TRBV5-1; 7 bases align to TRBD2. CDR1 is SGHRS and CDR2 is YFSETQ in the germline V gene. The CDR3 consists of 14 residues. After removal of 2 bases from V and 6 bases from J, the junction contained 8 bases not matched to a gene. The CDR3 is CASSFRSGRGEQYF. DNA of the CDR3: TGCGCCAGCAGCTTTCGGTCAGGGAGGGGCGAGCAGTACTTC.

This chain connects TRBV10-3 to TRBJ2-5; 9 nucleotides align to TRBD2. This CDR3 comprises 14 residues. V trimming: 7 bases; J trimming: 0 bases; junction bases outside the gene matches: 3. Germline loops: CDR1 ENHRY, CDR2 SYGVKD. The chain's CDR3 is CAITSGKNQETQYF. CDR3 DNA sequence: TGTGCCATCACTAGCGGGAAGAACCAAGAGACCCAGTACTTC.

This clonotype was picked up a small number of times. This chain links TRBV28 with TRBJ2-7; 8 bases fit TRBD1. Germline loops: CDR1 MDHEN, CDR2 SYDVKM. The CDR3 is made up of 16 amino acids. J lost 1 base, V lost 4 bases, and 9 bases had no gene match. The CDR3 DNA is TGTGCCAGCAGTTCGACGGGGACAGGCAAATCCTACGAGCAGTACTTC. Protein: CASSSTGTGKSYEQYF.

This clonotype was seen a few times. CDR3 sequence: CASSTPGYQPQHF. CDR3 DNA sequence: TGTGCCAGCAGTACCCCGGGGTATCAGCCCCAGCATTTT. This chain joins TRBV28 and TRBJ1-5, with D uncertain. Germline assignment: CDR1 MDHEN and CDR2 SYDVKM. The CDR3 is made up of 13 amino acids. Trimming stripped 5 bases from V and 5 bases from J, with 10 bases between.

The chain links TRBV5-5 to TRBJ2-3; either TRBD1 or TRBD2 may supply D (7 bases each). This CDR3 region has 16 residues. Germline CDR1 reads SGHKS; CDR2 reads YYEKEE (reference sequence). The V end lost 4 bases, the J end lost 0 bases, and 15 bases lay between the germline ends. The CDR3 reads CASSPRGGTSTDTQYF. The CDR3 nucleotides are TGTGCCAGCAGCCCCAGGGGGGGGACTAGCACAGATACGCAGTATTTT.

Ten or more counts support this clonotype. At one of its ends the junction is not consistent with the germline gene, which may arise from a read error. This chain joins TRBV4-3 and TRBJ1-1; possibly TRBD1 for D (5 bases). Germline V CDR1 and CDR2: LGHNA, YSLEER. The CDR3 length is 18 residues. The CDR3 spells CASSQGVEADYRRLFFVF. The CDR3 DNA follows: TGCGCCAGCAGCCAAGGTGTGGAGGCGGATTACAGGAGATTGTTTTTTGTCTTT.

This clonotype was counted many times. CDR3 residues: CSVAQSYEQYF. The CDR3, as DNA: TGCAGCGTTGCACAGTCCTACGAGCAGTACTTC. The chain recombines TRBV29-1 with TRBJ2-7, with D uncertain. The V end was cut by 4 bases, the J end by 1 base, with 5 bases between. This CDR3 has 11 residues. Per germline, CDR1 SQVTM and CDR2 ANQGSEA.

This clonotype was counted a few times. This rearrangement joins TRBV12-3 or TRBV12-4 to TRBJ2-3; possibly TRBD1 or TRBD2 for D (5 bases each). Trimming shortened V by 5 bases and J by 4 bases, and 22 bases separated the two germline ends. The CDR3 runs 17 residues. The CDR3 spells CASSLGRSLQVSDTQYF. In DNA form, the CDR3 reads TGTGCCAGCAGTCTGGGACGGTCACTCCAGGTGTCAGATACGCAGTATTTT.

Only a few counts were recorded for this clonotype. The chain has TRBV29-1 and TRBJ2-7, with D maybe TRBD2 (5 bases). Germline V gives CDR1 SQVTM, CDR2 ANQGSEA. This CDR3 comprises 14 residues. V dropped 6 bases and J dropped 1 base, with 16 bases sitting between them. The CDR3 DNA follows: TGCAGCGTCCTCCGGGTCGGGAAGTCCTACGAGCAGTACTTC. Its protein is CSVLRVGKSYEQYF.

This clonotype was counted between two and nine times. Being one base from a much bigger clone, this may be a read error. The chain recombines TRBV5-1 with TRBJ2-3; D uncertain. The CDR3 covers 13 residues. In germline, CDR1 is SGHRS, CDR2 YFSETQ. With 6 bases removed from V and 0 bases from J, the gap between germline ends came to 8 bases. The CDR3 coding sequence is TGCGCCAGCAACCAAGCGAGCACAGATACGCAGTATTTT. Its protein product is CASNQASTDTQYF.

This clonotype occurred many times. The gene calls are TRBV29-1 and TRBJ1-2; weak D call: TRBD1 (5 bases). CDR3 size: 14 residues. Trimming pared 2 bases from V and 4 bases from J, leaving 14 bases between. Germline V gives CDR1 SQVTM, CDR2 ANQGSEA. CDR3 residues: CSVEITRGTYGYTF. The CDR3 DNA reads TGCAGCGTTGAAATCACGAGGGGAACCTATGGCTACACCTTC.

This clonotype was seen more than once but under ten times. The V call is TRBV7-2, the J call TRBJ2-2; D is unclear. The CDR3 contains 14 residues. Germline V CDR1 and CDR2: SGHTA, FQGNSA. Trimming cost V 5 bases and J 4 bases, with 11 bases left between them. Written as DNA, the CDR3 is TGTGCCAGCAGCCGAATAAGGGCCACCGGGGAGCTGTTTTTT. Its translation is CASSRIRATGELFF.

This chain joins TRBV10-3 and TRBJ2-1; 9 bases are shared with TRBD1. V lost 4 bases to trimming and J lost 10 bases; unmatched junction nucleotides: 8. CDR1 and CDR2 (germline): ENHRY, SYGVKD. This CDR3 spans 14 amino acids. In nucleotides, the CDR3 is TGTGCCATCAGTGGGACAGGGGTCTCTGCCGAGCAGTTCTTC. As protein: CAISGTGVSAEQFF.

At least ten counts were recorded for this clonotype. This rearrangement joins TRBV11-1 to TRBJ2-1; the D is unclear. The V end was cut by 1 base, the J end by 9 bases, with 7 bases between. In germline, CDR1 is SGHAT, CDR2 FQDESV (reference sequence). The length of the CDR3 is 12 residues. The CDR3 coding sequence is TGTGCCAGCAGCTTAGGCCGGTTTGAGCAGTTCTTC. Its translation is CASSLGRFEQFF. Full variable domain (remainder filled in from reference TRBV11-1 and TRBJ2-1): EAEVAQSPRYKITEKSQAVAFWCDPISGHATLYWYRQILGQGPELLVQFQDESVVDDSQLPKDRFSAERLKGVDSTLKIQPAELGDSAMYLCASSLGRFEQFFGPGTRLTVL.

The chain's CDR3 is CASSQEATRREQYF. CDR3 coding DNA: TGCGCCAGCAGCCAAGAGGCGACGAGGCGGGAGCAGTACTTC. This rearrangement joins TRBV4-3 to TRBJ2-7, with D unresolved. The length of the CDR3 is 14 residues. V was pared by 0 bases and J by 7 bases, with 13 bases between. Germline V gives CDR1 LGHNA, CDR2 YSLEER.

This clonotype was recorded a few times. The V and J genes are TRBV9 and TRBJ2-3; 9 bases fit TRBD2. V dropped 0 bases and J dropped 2; count of bases not matched to a gene: 4. The CDR3 covers 16 residues. Per germline, CDR1 SGDLS and CDR2 YYNGEE. The CDR3 sequence is CASSVGGGGATDTQYF. The CDR3 DNA reads TGTGCCAGCAGCGTAGGAGGCGGGGGGGCCACAGATACGCAGTATTTT.

A few counts support this clonotype. This chain connects TRBV5-1 to TRBJ1-3; D ambiguous. Germline CDR1 and CDR2: SGHRS and YFSETQ. The CDR3 loop spans 15 amino acids. Trimming cost V 3 bases and J 2 bases, with 12 bases left between them. The CDR3 region has the DNA TGCGCCAGCAGCTGGGAGGGCGCGGCTGGAAACACCATATATTTT. It yields the protein CASSWEGAAGNTIYF.

This rearrangement joins TRBV18 to TRBJ2-1; D is perhaps TRBD1 (6 bases). CDR3 length: 15 residues. V lost 1 base, J lost 6 bases, and 13 bases lay in between. Germline V gene lookup returns CDR1 KGHSH and CDR2 LQKENI. In nucleotides, the CDR3 is TGTGCCAGCTCACCACTCCCCGCAGGGGCCAATGAGCAGTTCTTC. This codes for CASSPLPAGANEQFF.

V usage is TRBV20-1 and J usage is TRBJ2-1; perhaps TRBD1 as D (5 bases). Germline-derived CDR1 and CDR2 are DFQATT and SNEGSKA (reference sequence). V was shortened by 6 bases and J by 4 bases, with 13 bases between the two germline ends. The CDR3 is 13 amino acids. CDR3 region: CSADPRQYNEQFF. The CDR3 DNA is TGCAGTGCAGACCCACGACAGTACAATGAGCAGTTCTTC.

Many counts were recorded for this clonotype. This sequence joins TRBV20-1 and TRBJ1-2, with no clear D. The germline V gene encodes CDR1 DFQATT and CDR2 SNEGSKA (reference sequence). Trimming stripped 1 base from V and 7 bases from J, with 10 bases between. The CDR3 covers 12 residues. CDR3 nucleotides: TGCAGTGCTAGAGTTGACACGGGTGGCTACACCTTC. Translation: CSARVDTGGYTF.

V and J are TRBV28 and TRBJ2-2; 8 positions agree with TRBD2. The CDR3 covers 15 residues. Germline V gene lookup returns CDR1 MDHEN and CDR2 SYDVKM. V was pared by 6 bases and J by 3 bases, with 6 bases of the junction left unmatched. This chain's CDR3 is CASRRAGVDTGELFF. The DNA for the CDR3 is TGTGCCAGCAGGCGAGCGGGAGTGGACACCGGGGAGCTGTTTTTT.

This clonotype was counted a few times. The rearrangement joins TRBV20-1 to TRBJ2-1; D ambiguous. Germline CDR1 is DFQATT and CDR2 is SNEGSKA (reference sequence). V lost 0 bases to trimming and J lost 0 bases, with 12 bases between them. This CDR3 is built from 16 residues. The CDR3 here is CSARDPLASSYNEQFF. As DNA, the CDR3 is TGCAGTGCTAGAGATCCACTTGCTAGCTCCTACAATGAGCAGTTCTTC.

This chain joins TRBV6-2 or TRBV6-3 and TRBJ2-5; tentative D call: TRBD1 (6 bases). The CDR3 consists of 13 residues. The germline gives CDR1 MNHEY, CDR2 SVGEGT. V was clipped by 8 bases and J by 8 bases, with 18 bases between them. CDR3 loop: CASRTFRGLTQYF. The CDR3 DNA reads as TGTGCCAGCCGAACCTTCAGGGGCCTCACCCAGTACTTC.

This chain links TRBV6-2 or TRBV6-3 with TRBJ2-1; D assignment may be TRBD1 or TRBD2 (5 bases each). Germline values: CDR1 MNHEY, CDR2 SVGEGT. V was cut by 6 bases and J by 4 bases, with 25 bases left in between. The CDR3 covers 18 residues. Written as DNA, the CDR3 is TGTGCCAGCAGGGGGCCCCGCTACTCCGGGACCACATACAATGAGCAGTTCTTC. This sequence encodes CASRGPRYSGTTYNEQFF.

This clonotype came up many times. V and J are TRBV29-1 and TRBJ2-5; D not resolved. The CDR3 runs 13 residues. V lost 4 bases and J 5 bases, leaving 14 bases between the germline ends. CDR1 is SQVTM and CDR2 is ANQGSEA in the germline V gene. CDR3 sequence: CSVVYSIGETQYF. CDR3 bases: TGCAGCGTTGTCTACAGCATAGGGGAGACCCAGTACTTC.

This clonotype was seen more than once but under ten times. The rearrangement links TRBV28 to TRBJ1-5; 7 positions match TRBD1. Germline CDR1 reads MDHEN; CDR2 reads SYDVKM. Unmatched junction bases numbered 6, after V lost 7 bases and J lost 0 bases. This CDR3 region has 15 residues. The CDR3 coding sequence is TGTGCCAGCAAAGGGGGCGTATCTAGCAATCAGCCCCAGCATTTT. Amino acids: CASKGGVSSNQPQHF. Complete variable domain (other parts from reference TRBV28 and TRBJ1-5): DVKVTQSSRYLVKRTGEKVFLECVQDMDHENMFWYRQDPGLGLRLIYFSYDVKMKEKGDIPEGYSVSREKKERFSLILESASTNQTSMYLCASKGGVSSNQPQHFGDGTRLSIL.

The table lists this clonotype with many counts. The chain is built from TRBV20-1 and TRBJ1-1; maybe TRBD1 (6 bases). The CDR3 runs 13 residues. Germline CDR1 DFQATT, CDR2 SNEGSKA (reference sequence). V lost 1 base, J lost 6 bases, and 12 bases lay in between. For the CDR3, the DNA is TGCAGTGCTAGAGGTACAGGGATCCCTGAAGCTTTCTTT. Translating gives CSARGTGIPEAFF.

This clonotype was seen only a few times. The CDR3 reads CATSRDPRREGPDTQYF. CDR3 coding DNA: TGTGCCACCAGCAGAGATCCACGGCGGGAGGGCCCAGATACGCAGTATTTT. The chain combines TRBV15 with TRBJ2-3, with 9 bases fitting TRBD2. Germline V CDR1 and CDR2: LNHNV, YYDKDF (reference sequence). V lost 0 bases, J lost 4 bases, and 8 bases stayed unmatched. The CDR3 contains 17 residues.